The 17 T cell receptor beta chains reported below all come from one sample, sequenced in a study of blood T cell repertoires in COVID-19. Measured with immunoSEQ multiplex PCR; TCRdb has only the in-frame clones, and not every one. The sample gives 100,000 to 150,000 clones, about 88% of which show up once; over 1% is in the top ten. The sequencing input was peripheral blood. All receptors come from a woman of 80 years or more with acute or convalescent COVID-19.

The gene calls are TRBV2 and TRBJ2-2, with 12 bases lining up with TRBD2. Germline lookup yields CDR1 SNHLY and CDR2 FYNNEI. The CDR3 loop spans 17 amino acids. Unmatched junction bases numbered 12, after V lost 7 bases and J lost 6 bases. In nucleotides, the CDR3 is TGTGCCAGCACCCCTACTAGCGGGGGGACCGGGGCCGGGGAGCTGTTTTTT. Amino acid sequence: CASTPTSGGTGAGELFF.

The chain links TRBV29-1 to TRBJ1-1; no definite D call. Germline-derived CDR1 and CDR2 are SQVTM and ANQGSEA. With 3 bases removed from V and 8 bases from J, the gap between germline ends came to 7 bases. There are 10 residues in the CDR3. CDR3: CSVDVAEAFF. CDR3 DNA sequence: TGCAGCGTTGATGTGGCAGAAGCTTTCTTT.

This rearrangement joins TRBV5-1 to TRBJ2-1; TRBD2 matches 10 bases. CDR3 length: 15 amino acids. V gave up 5 bases and J gave up 5 bases; unmatched junction bases: 7. Looked up from germline, CDR1 is SGHRS and CDR2 is YFSETQ. DNA of the CDR3: TGCGCCAGCAGTTCGAATAGCGGGGGGAACAATGAGCAGTTCTTC. It translates to CASSSNSGGNNEQFF.

This CDR3 is CASSERRGTGELFF. The CDR3 DNA reads as TGTGCCAGCAGTGAGCGTCGGGGCACCGGGGAGCTGTTTTTT. The chain has TRBV6-1 and TRBJ2-2; possible D gene TRBD2, 5 bases. V dropped 3 bases and J dropped 4 bases, with 9 bases sitting between them. Germline CDR1 MNHNS, CDR2 SASEGT. The CDR3 totals 14 residues.

The chain joins TRBV5-8 to TRBJ1-5; the D gene is possibly TRBD1 (6 bases). The CDR3 sequence is 14 residues long. Deletions cut 7 bases from V and 6 bases from J, with 17 bases between. Germline loops: CDR1 SGHTS, CDR2 YDEGEE. The CDR3 nucleotides read TGTGCCAGCCGGAAGGGTGGGGGCGGTCAGCCCCAGCATTTT. This codes for CASRKGGGGQPQHF.

The chain links TRBV6-5 to TRBJ1-3; no definite D call. V was trimmed by 9 bases and J by 0 bases, leaving 9 bases between them. Germline CDR1 MNHEY, CDR2 SVGAGI. The CDR3 sequence is 13 residues long. The CDR3 nucleotides read TGTGCCAGTAGACGGGACTCTGGAAACACCATATATTTT. Its translation is CASRRDSGNTIYF.

This rearrangement joins TRBV5-6 to TRBJ1-5, with 9 bases aligning to TRBD1. The CDR3 consists of 16 residues. The germline V gene encodes CDR1 SGHDT and CDR2 YYEEEE. Trimming took 1 base from V and 4 from J; bases not matched to a gene: 6. CDR3 loop: CASSLYSDRGNQPQHF. DNA for the CDR3: TGTGCCAGCAGCTTGTATTCGGACAGGGGAAATCAGCCCCAGCATTTT. Complete variable domain (other parts from reference TRBV5-6 and TRBJ1-5): DAGVTQSPTHLIKTRGQQVTLRCSPKSGHDTVSWYQQALGQGPQFIFQYYEEEERQRGNFPDRFSGHQFPNYSSELNVNALLLGDSALYLCASSLYSDRGNQPQHFGDGTRLSIL.

The J gene is TRBJ2-5, the V gene TRBV5-5; D unresolved. The CDR3 length is 14 residues. The V end was cut by 0 bases, the J end by 0 bases, with 6 bases between. Germline-derived CDR1 and CDR2 are SGHKS and YYEKEE (reference sequence). CDR3 region: CASSLVDYQETQYF. The DNA of the CDR3 is TGTGCCAGCAGCTTGGTAGATTACCAAGAGACCCAGTACTTC.

J is TRBJ2-2 and V is TRBV7-7, with TRBD2 matching over 10 bases. The CDR3 covers 14 residues. Germline CDR1 reads SSHAT; CDR2 reads FNYEAQ (reference sequence). J gave up 5 bases and V 5 bases, and 2 bases lay outside the gene matches. CDR3 protein: CASSLSGGTGELFF. The CDR3 DNA reads TGTGCCAGCAGCCTTAGCGGGGGGACCGGGGAGCTGTTTTTT.

This clone showed up just once. The V call is TRBV6-4, the J call TRBJ1-2; 7 bases agree with TRBD1. This CDR3 has 16 residues. In germline, CDR1 is MRHNA, CDR2 SNTAGT. J gave up 2 bases and V 0 bases, and 6 bases lay outside the gene matches. CDR3 nucleotide sequence: TGTGCCAGCAGTGACTCTAGTAGGGGGCCCAACTATGGCTACACCTTC. Translated: CASSDSSRGPNYGYTF.

The chain couples TRBV11-2 to TRBJ2-1; D is uncertain. Per germline, CDR1 SGHAT and CDR2 FQNNGV. The CDR3 is made up of 14 amino acids. V lost 0 bases, J lost 3 bases, and 6 bases lay in between. CDR3 residues: CASSLDSRYNEQFF. Written as DNA, the CDR3 is TGTGCCAGCAGCTTAGATTCTCGCTACAATGAGCAGTTCTTC.

J is TRBJ1-1 and V is TRBV7-9; tentatively, D is TRBD1 (6 bases). V gave up 3 bases and J gave up 4 bases, with 12 bases separating them. CDR1 is SEHNR, CDR2 FQNEAQ, per germline (reference sequence). The CDR3 runs to 14 residues. CDR3 sequence (DNA): TGTGCCAGCAGCTTGGGGGCCGGGGCCACTGAAGCTTTCTTT. Its translation: CASSLGAGATEAFF.

CDR3 in amino acids: CASSYLDSFTEAFF. In nucleotides, the CDR3 is TGTGCCAGCAGTTACCTCGACAGTTTCACTGAAGCTTTCTTT. J is TRBJ1-1 and V is TRBV6-5; D possibly corresponds to TRBD1 (5 bases). The CDR3 is 14 amino acids. Germline values: CDR1 MNHEY, CDR2 SVGAGI. V was trimmed by 2 bases and J by 4 bases, leaving 11 bases between them.

This chain connects TRBV2 to TRBJ1-2, with 9 bases fitting TRBD1. This CDR3 is 14 amino acids long. Germline V gene lookup returns CDR1 SNHLY and CDR2 FYNNEI. Unmatched junction bases numbered 5, after V lost 4 bases and J lost 5 bases. CDR3 region: CASSVTGGRYGYTF. CDR3 in DNA: TGTGCCAGCAGTGTTACAGGGGGCCGGTATGGCTACACCTTC.

CDR3 nucleotides: TGTGCCAGCTCACTTTCCGGACAGGGGGCAGAAGGCTACACCTTC. The encoded protein is CASSLSGQGAEGYTF. The genes are TRBV18 and TRBJ1-2, with 11 nucleotides matching TRBD1. Looked up from germline, CDR1 is KGHSH and CDR2 is LQKENI. The CDR3 extends over 15 amino acids. The ends lost 4 bases at V and 8 bases at J; junction bases unmatched: 9.

The chain carries TRBV11-3 and TRBJ2-2; 8 bases fit TRBD1. J gave up 7 bases and V 6 bases, and 4 bases lay outside the gene matches. Germline V lookup: CDR1 SGHNT, CDR2 YENEEA. CDR3 size: 13 residues. CDR3 in amino acids: CASSTRGRGELFF. As DNA, the CDR3 is TGTGCCAGCAGTACCAGGGGGCGCGGGGAGCTGTTTTTT.

The V gene is TRBV7-9, the J gene TRBJ2-4; the D gene is possibly TRBD1 (7 bases). The ends were cut back, 6 bases at V and 0 bases at J, with 21 bases in the middle. CDR1 and CDR2 from the germline V gene are SEHNR and FQNEAQ (reference sequence). The CDR3 is 18 residues long. CDR3 DNA sequence: TGTGCCAGCAGTCCCCTCCAGGGGGGAGTCGGAGCCAAAAACATTCAGTACTTC. Translated, it gives CASSPLQGGVGAKNIQYF.